This entry describes one TCR beta chain. The target antigen is unknown. The data originate from a study of cytomegalovirus exposure and HLA in healthy donors. This CDR3 region has 14 residues. V trimming: 3 bases; J trimming: 6 bases; junction bases outside the gene matches: 5. Germline-derived CDR1 and CDR2 are ENHRY and SYGVKD. This PCR relied on a set of 60 Vbeta primers and 13 Jbeta primers. Data came from immunoSEQ multiplex PCR; TCRdb stores just in-frame clones and leaves some out. Among 150,000 to 200,000 clones listed, more than 80% were seen once. Overall study findings and caveats: A later analysis linked a missense variant in DCLRE1C to the trimming of TCR beta V and J genes. The availability of immune exposure information extended only to CMV serostatus. About 87% or about 30% of the time was how often most TCR beta V segments were productive, according to an earlier analysis. Cytomegalovirus-associated status was assigned to 150 or so TCR beta chains.

The TCR sequence derives from a young man in good health and CMV-seronegative. The J gene is TRBJ1-5, the V gene TRBV10-3; TRBD1 matches 7 bases. Sequencing used PBMCs. The chain's CDR3 is CAISDRGGPQPQHF. The CDR3 coding sequence is TGTGCCATCAGTGATAGAGGGGGCCCTCAGCCCCAGCATTTT.